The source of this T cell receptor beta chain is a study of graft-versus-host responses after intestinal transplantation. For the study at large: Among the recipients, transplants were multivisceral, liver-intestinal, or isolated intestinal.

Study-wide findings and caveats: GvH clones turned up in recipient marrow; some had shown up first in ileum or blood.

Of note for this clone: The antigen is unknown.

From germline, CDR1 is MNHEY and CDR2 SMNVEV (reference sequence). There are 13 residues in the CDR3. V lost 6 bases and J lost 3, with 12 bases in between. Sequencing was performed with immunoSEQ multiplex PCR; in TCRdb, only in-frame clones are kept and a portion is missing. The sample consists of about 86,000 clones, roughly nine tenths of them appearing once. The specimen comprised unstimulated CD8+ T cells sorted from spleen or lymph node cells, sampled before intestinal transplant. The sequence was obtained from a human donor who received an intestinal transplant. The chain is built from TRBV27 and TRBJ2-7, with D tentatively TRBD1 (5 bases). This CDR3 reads CASRQLGHYEQYF. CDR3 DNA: TGTGCCAGCAGACAGTTGGGGCACTACGAGCAGTACTTC.